This T cell receptor (beta chain) was recorded in a study of CD8 T cells in ankylosing spondylitis (dated by TCRdb to about 2017). At the level of the whole study: The study profiled T cell receptor beta repertoires in healthy donors and ankylosing spondylitis patients to find disease-linked TCR variants. Peripheral blood was sampled, and synovial fluid was additionally collected from ankylosing spondylitis patients. The whole study cohort included 85 to 120 healthy donors and 20 to 25 ankylosing spondylitis patients. Points the paper makes about the study in general: A TCR beta motif made up of several highly homologous amino acid variants appeared to be characteristic of blood from ankylosing spondylitis patients. In peripheral blood, the disease-linked clones were found at relatively low frequencies and had a CD8+ phenotype. Some of the motif variants had been reported before in the synovial fluid and blood of reactive arthritis patients, a finding that suggests common disease-initiation mechanisms. Significant enrichment of the disease-linked clones was reported in matched synovial fluid samples from ankylosing spondylitis patients.

Sequencing relied on an Illumina HiSeq 2500. Quantitative 5'-RACE with molecular barcodes was used to prepare TCR beta libraries. For the original study's pipeline: Disease-linked TCR variants were identified with a new computational method built on a probabilistic model of VDJ rearrangement. TCRdb took the public reads, trimmed them with fastp at Q25, ran MiXCR for clone calling and kept in-frame beta chains. For every CDR3 protein sequence, its rows merge into one entry that carries the most common genes and DNA. These V and J calls derive from TCRdb rather than the authors' analysis. This sample has roughly 280,000 distinct CDR3 sequences in its table, and 20% of those were observed once. The ten largest clones add up to roughly 8% of the sample. Turning to this clonotype: Its antigen target is currently unknown. No clone much larger than this one lies a single base away; base qualities are absent.

The TCR was taken from a male donor with ankylosing spondylitis or in good health (not recorded which). The source material was blood, either unsorted or a sorted T cell fraction (not recorded which).

The CDR3 region: CASSEEVEAFF. The DNA reads as follows: TGTGCCAGCAGTGAGGAGGTTGAAGCTTTCTTT. This receptor chain uses TRBV6-1 and TRBJ1-1, with no reliable assignment of the D segment. CDR1 and CDR2, per the germline V gene, are MNHNS and SASEGT. Relative to germline, V is 3 bases shorter and J is 7 bases shorter, with 6 bases between their ends. The CDR3, from cysteine to phenylalanine, totals 11 residues. CDR3 DNA is the only sequence kept; it has 33 bases, read in frame from the first base.